Only one count was recorded for the clone carrying this T cell receptor beta chain. The antigen is not known. The sample originates from a study of vaccination and CD4 T cells after COVID-19. Treatment here: roughly ten-day PBMC culture with coronavirus spike peptide pools or control peptides (ViraFEST assay). Before the COVID-19 pandemic (2011-2018), CD4+ T cells were obtained from the unexposed donor. The junction had 3 bases not matched to a gene; V was cut back by 7 bases and J by 1 base. CDR3 size: 13 residues. Cultured CD4+ T-cell DNA underwent Oncomine TCR Beta short-read sequencing. TCRdb independently ran MiXCR on the PCR reads; one entry per CDR3 protein. The sample yields 6,000 or so distinct CDR3 sequences, about 51% seen once.

The V and J genes are TRBV12-3 or TRBV12-4 and TRBJ1-1, with 7 nucleotides matching TRBD1. The receptor comes from a human donor in good health. Input material: CD4+ T cells from blood, cultured in vitro. CDR3 sequence: CASKGTANTEAFF. CDR3 nucleotides: TGTGCCAGCAAAGGGACAGCGAACACTGAAGCTTTCTTT.